Following are 7 T cell receptor beta chains from one sample sequenced in a study of blood T cells in healthy people across ages (dated by TCRdb to 2013 to 2016). The library came from 5' RACE. Sequencing was performed on an Illumina HiSeq 2500. The second PCR ran for about 6 to 11 cycles and used a J-beta primer mix along with a sample-barcoded 5' primer. TCRdb reprocessed the public reads (quality trimming at Q25 with fastp, clone calling with MiXCR) and kept in-frame beta chains. Every entry covers one CDR3 protein and lists the most common genes and DNA from its rows. In all, the sample holds more than 700,000 distinct CDR3 sequences, and about 45% of those were seen once. The biggest ten clones account for less than 20% of the sample. The material sequenced was blood. These TCRs come from a man aged 80 or over in good health.

This clonotype was detected only a few times. The junction and the germline gene differ at one end; a read error may be behind it. The V gene is TRBV6-1, the J gene TRBJ2-3, with D perhaps TRBD1 or TRBD2 (6 bases each). The CDR3 has 14 amino acids. The germline CDR1 and CDR2 sequences are MNHNS and SASEGT. CDR3 residues: CASSKAEGVDTQYF. CDR3 coding DNA: TGTGCCAGCAGTAAAGCGGAGGGGGTAGATACGCAGTATTTT.

The rearrangement links TRBV7-2 to TRBJ2-2, with D possibly matching TRBD1 (5 bases). The germline CDR1 and CDR2 sequences are SGHTA and FQGNSA. The ends were cut back, 4 bases at V and 7 bases at J, with 10 bases in the middle. The CDR3 consists of 13 residues. The CDR3 spells CASSYVRGGELFF. The CDR3, as DNA: TGTGCCAGCAGCTACGTTAGGGGCGGGGAGCTGTTTTTT.

The chain joins TRBV29-1 to TRBJ2-1; TRBD1 might be the D (6 bases). V lost 5 bases, J lost 7 bases, and 15 bases lay in between. CDR1 is SQVTM, CDR2 ANQGSEA, per germline. The CDR3 sequence is 13 residues long. This CDR3 reads CSVWGQPRNEQFF. Here the CDR3 DNA reads TGCAGCGTTTGGGGGCAGCCCCGGAATGAGCAGTTCTTC.

As regards this clonotype: One junction end does not reproduce the germline sequence, and a read error may be involved. The V call is TRBV27, the J call TRBJ2-5; weak D call: TRBD1 (5 bases). The CDR3 has 13 residues. Per germline, CDR1 MNHEY and CDR2 SMNVEV (reference sequence). CDR3 amino acids: CAISLNRQETQYF. In DNA form, the CDR3 reads TGTGCCATCAGTTTAAACAGGCAAGAGACCCAGTACTTC.

This clonotype has ten or more counts. The J gene is TRBJ1-5, the V gene TRBV6-6; perhaps TRBD1 as D (5 bases). This CDR3 is built from 15 residues. Trimming took off 6 bases at V and 0 bases at J, with 12 bases between the two ends. In germline, CDR1 is MNHNY, CDR2 SVGAGI (reference sequence). CDR3 residues: CASSAMGLSNQPQHF. CDR3 nucleotide sequence: TGTGCCAGCAGCGCCATGGGGCTTAGCAATCAGCCCCAGCATTTT.

This clonotype turned up a few times. The J gene is TRBJ1-2, the V gene TRBV18; no definite D call. Germline assignment: CDR1 KGHSH and CDR2 LQKENI. V dropped 3 bases and J dropped 3 bases, with 11 bases sitting between them. The CDR3 is 14 residues long. The CDR3 reads CASSPGINDYGYTF. The CDR3 DNA reads TGTGCCAGCTCACCGGGCATAAATGACTATGGCTACACCTTC.

The chain has TRBV18 and TRBJ2-1, with a possible D match to TRBD2 (5 bases). The V end lost 4 bases, the J end lost 0 bases, and 7 bases lay between the germline ends. This CDR3 has 14 residues. Germline V CDR1 and CDR2: KGHSH, LQKENI. The CDR3 loop is CASSQGVSYNEQFF. The CDR3 nucleotides are TGTGCCAGCTCACAGGGAGTCTCCTACAATGAGCAGTTCTTC. The whole variable domain, remainder taken from reference TRBV18 and TRBJ2-1, is NAGVMQNPRHLVRRRGQEARLRCSPMKGHSHVYWYRQLPEEGLKFMVYLQKENIIDESGMPKERFSAEFPKEGPSILRIQQVVRGDSAAYFCASSQGVSYNEQFFGPGTRLTVL.